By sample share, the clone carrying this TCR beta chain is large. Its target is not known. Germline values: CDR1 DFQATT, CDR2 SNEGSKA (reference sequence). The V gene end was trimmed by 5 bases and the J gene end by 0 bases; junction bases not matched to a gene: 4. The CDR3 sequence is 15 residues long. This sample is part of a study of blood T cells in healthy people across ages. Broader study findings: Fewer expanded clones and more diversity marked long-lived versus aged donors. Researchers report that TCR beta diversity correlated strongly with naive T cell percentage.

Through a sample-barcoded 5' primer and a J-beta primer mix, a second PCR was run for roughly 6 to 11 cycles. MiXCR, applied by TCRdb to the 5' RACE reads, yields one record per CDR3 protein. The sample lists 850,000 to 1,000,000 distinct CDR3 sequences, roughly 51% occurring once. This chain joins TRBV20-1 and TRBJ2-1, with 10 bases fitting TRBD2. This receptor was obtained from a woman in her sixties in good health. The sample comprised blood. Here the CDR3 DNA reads TGCAGTGCTCTTAAGCGGGAGGGCTCCTACAATGAGCAGTTCTTC. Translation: CSALKREGSYNEQFF.